The 27 T cell receptor beta chains presented below share a single source sample, sequenced in a study of cytomegalovirus exposure and HLA in healthy donors. Clones were read by immunoSEQ multiplex PCR, and TCRdb kept only the in-frame ones, dropping some. The table has under 250,000 clones, roughly 87% seen once. The sample taken for sequencing was PBMCs. The receptors shown here come from a man aged 18 to 30 in good health and CMV-seropositive.

This clone appeared many times. The J gene is TRBJ1-4, the V gene TRBV28, with TRBD1 as a possible D gene (5 bases). CDR1 and CDR2 from the germline V gene are MDHEN and SYDVKM. CDR3 length equals 14 residues. Trimming pared 3 bases from V and 6 bases from J, leaving 11 bases between. The CDR3: CASSLAGQDEKLFF. CDR3 nucleotides: TGTGCCAGCAGTTTGGCAGGACAAGATGAAAAACTGTTTTTT.

This sequence joins TRBV9 and TRBJ2-1, with D perhaps being TRBD1 or TRBD2 (5 bases each). The germline CDR1 and CDR2 sequences are SGDLS and YYNGEE. The CDR3 loop spans 12 amino acids. V gave up 7 bases and J gave up 0 bases, with 5 bases separating them. As DNA, the CDR3 is TGTGCCAGCGGGGGCTCCTACAATGAGCAGTTCTTC. This translates into CASGGSYNEQFF.

The rearrangement joins TRBV25-1 to TRBJ2-7; possibly TRBD1 or TRBD2 for D (8 bases each). CDR1 is MGHDK, CDR2 SYGVNS, per germline. V was shortened by 7 bases and J by 3 bases, with 22 bases between the two germline ends. The CDR3 has 16 residues. The CDR3 DNA reads as TGTGCCAGCACTCCGACGGGGGGGACAGGATTCTACGAGCAGTACTTC. Translation: CASTPTGGTGFYEQYF.

CDR3 sequence: CASSPEVGELFF. CDR3 bases: TGTGCCAGCAGTCCAGAGGTCGGGGAGCTGTTTTTT. The chain employs TRBV6-6 and TRBJ2-2; D remains ambiguous. CDR1 MNHNY and CDR2 SVGAGI come from the germline V gene (reference sequence). This CDR3 has 12 residues. Trimming removed 5 bases at V and 7 bases at J, with 8 bases between.

The chain joins TRBV6-1 to TRBJ2-7; D may correspond to TRBD1 or TRBD2 (5 bases each). Trimming removed 1 base from V and 6 bases from J, with 13 bases in between. The CDR3 has 14 residues. The germline V gene has CDR1 MNHNS and CDR2 SASEGT. The CDR3 here is CASSEGGRGLEQYF. The CDR3 DNA reads TGTGCCAGCAGTGAAGGGGGGAGAGGGCTCGAGCAGTACTTC.

The chain recombines TRBV28 with TRBJ1-2; D unclear. The V gene lost 3 bases and the J gene lost 5 bases, with 16 bases spanning the gap. From germline, CDR1 is MDHEN and CDR2 SYDVKM. The CDR3 sequence is 15 residues long. The CDR3 DNA follows: TGTGCCAGCAGTTTGTCCTCCGGGTCCTATTATGGCTACACCTTC. As protein: CASSLSSGSYYGYTF.

This clone was seen a few times. The V call is TRBV6-5, the J call TRBJ1-2; D is uncertain. Germline V gene lookup returns CDR1 MNHEY and CDR2 SVGAGI. V was pared by 6 bases and J by 7 bases, with 12 bases between. This CDR3 contains 12 residues. The CDR3 nucleotides read TGTGCCAGCAGCCCTCCCCGGGGTGGCTACACCTTC. Amino acids: CASSPPRGGYTF.

V is TRBV18 and J is TRBJ1-3, with 9 bases matching TRBD1. The CDR3 runs 17 residues. V was clipped by 1 base and J by 1 base; unmatched bases: 5. From germline, CDR1 is KGHSH and CDR2 LQKENI. The CDR3 bases are TGTGCCAGCTCACCACAGACAGGGGGTGCGTCTGGAAACACCATATATTTT. Its translation is CASSPQTGGASGNTIYF.

V usage is TRBV2 and J usage is TRBJ2-4; D might be TRBD2 (5 bases). Germline CDR1 is SNHLY and CDR2 is FYNNEI. V lost 0 bases, J lost 0 bases, and 9 bases lay in between. This CDR3 region has 16 residues. In DNA form, the CDR3 reads TGTGCCAGCAGTGAAGCGAGCGGCTTAGCCAAAAACATTCAGTACTTC. It yields the protein CASSEASGLAKNIQYF. The complete variable domain, with remaining parts taken from reference TRBV2 and TRBJ2-4, reads EPEVTQTPSHQVTQMGQEVILRCVPISNHLYFYWYRQILGQKVEFLVSFYNNEISEKSEIFDDQFSVERPDGSNFTLKIRSTKLEDSAMYFCASSEASGLAKNIQYFGAGTRLSVL.

V is TRBV19 and J is TRBJ2-6; TRBD1 matches at 9 bases. The CDR3 loop spans 15 amino acids. V was clipped by 5 bases and J by 4 bases; unmatched bases: 3. CDR1 is LNHDA and CDR2 is SQIVND in the germline V gene (reference sequence). The CDR3 bases are TGTGCCAGTAGTCACAGGGGGCTCGGGGCCAACGTCCTGACTTTC. Protein sequence: CASSHRGLGANVLTF.

The J gene is TRBJ2-1, the V gene TRBV27, with 8 bases aligning to TRBD2. This CDR3 spans 17 amino acids. The germline V gene has CDR1 MNHEY and CDR2 SMNVEV (reference sequence). After removal of 6 bases from V and 3 bases from J, the junction contained 13 bases not matched to a gene. CDR3 sequence reads: CASSPYGASGYYNEQFF. The CDR3 DNA sequence: TGTGCCAGCAGCCCCTATGGGGCTAGCGGGTACTACAATGAGCAGTTCTTC.

J is TRBJ1-5 and V is TRBV19; D is perhaps TRBD1 (5 bases). CDR1 and CDR2 (germline): LNHDA, SQIVND (reference sequence). Trimming shortened V by 6 bases and J by 3 bases, and 12 bases separated the two germline ends. This CDR3 comprises 14 residues. CDR3 region: CASSQGAFNQPQHF. The CDR3 DNA reads TGTGCCAGTAGCCAGGGCGCCTTCAATCAGCCCCAGCATTTT.

The genes are TRBV18 and TRBJ1-2; no clear D gene. V lost 2 bases, J lost 4 bases, and 8 bases lay in between. There are 13 residues in the CDR3. Germline V gives CDR1 KGHSH, CDR2 LQKENI. The DNA of the CDR3 is TGTGCCAGCTCACCATACAGCCTCTATGGCTACACCTTC. Residues: CASSPYSLYGYTF.

The chain employs TRBV5-1 and TRBJ1-1; D might be TRBD1 (6 bases). Germline CDR1 and CDR2: SGHRS and YFSETQ. The CDR3 runs 15 residues. V lost 0 bases to trimming and J lost 4 bases, with 13 bases between them. The DNA of the CDR3 is TGCGCCAGCAGCTTGGATGGGCAGGGGCCCACTGAAGCTTTCTTT. Encoded protein: CASSLDGQGPTEAFF.

This chain connects TRBV5-8 to TRBJ2-1; 13 nucleotides align to TRBD2. The CDR3 consists of 16 residues. From germline, CDR1 is SGHTS and CDR2 YDEGEE. Unmatched junction bases numbered 8, after V lost 4 bases and J lost 7 bases. CDR3 loop: CASSGWTSGRLNEQFF. As DNA, the CDR3 is TGTGCCAGCAGCGGATGGACTAGCGGGAGATTAAATGAGCAGTTCTTC.

The chain links TRBV6-1 to TRBJ2-1; 9 bases agree with TRBD1. Germline V gives CDR1 MNHNS, CDR2 SASEGT. The CDR3 has 13 residues. V shed 7 bases and J 5 bases; nucleotides not matched to a gene: 3. This chain's CDR3 is CASKWTGDNEQFF. The CDR3 nucleotides read TGTGCCAGCAAGTGGACAGGGGACAATGAGCAGTTCTTC.

The chain links TRBV2 to TRBJ2-3; 7 bases match TRBD2. V lost 6 bases and J lost 0; bases outside the gene matches: 6. There are 15 residues in the CDR3. The germline V gene has CDR1 SNHLY and CDR2 FYNNEI. The CDR3 here is CASRELAPSTDTQYF. The CDR3 DNA is TGTGCCAGCAGGGAACTAGCGCCTAGCACAGATACGCAGTATTTT. The whole variable domain, filled in from reference TRBV2 and TRBJ2-3, reads EPEVTQTPSHQVTQMGQEVILRCVPISNHLYFYWYRQILGQKVEFLVSFYNNEISEKSEIFDDQFSVERPDGSNFTLKIRSTKLEDSAMYFCASRELAPSTDTQYFGPGTRLTVL.

This chain connects TRBV4-1 to TRBJ2-3; 8 positions agree with TRBD1. Per germline, CDR1 MGHRA and CDR2 YSYEKL. This CDR3 is built from 16 residues. The trim removed 0 bases at V and 4 bases at J, leaving 6 bases unmatched. The CDR3 loop reads CASSQDPPGGSDTQYF. Written as DNA, the CDR3 is TGCGCCAGCAGCCAAGATCCCCCAGGGGGCTCAGATACGCAGTATTTT.

This clone was found a few times. The V and J genes are TRBV12-5 and TRBJ1-5; D call uncertain. With 6 bases removed from V and 1 base from J, the gap between germline ends came to 7 bases. Germline CDR1 LGHNT, CDR2 FRNRAP. CDR3 length: 13 amino acids. The CDR3 sequence: CASGLDSNQPQHF. The CDR3 DNA follows: TGTGCTAGTGGCCTAGACAGCAATCAGCCCCAGCATTTT.

This chain uses TRBV4-3 with TRBJ1-1; D remains ambiguous. The V gene's germline CDR1 is LGHNA and CDR2 YSLEER. Between the trimmed V and J ends, which lost 3 bases and 1 base, there was a span of 6 bases. The CDR3 length is 13 residues. CDR3 sequence reads: CASSHPPNTEAFF. DNA of the CDR3: TGCGCCAGCAGCCACCCACCGAACACTGAAGCTTTCTTT.

This clone was seen a single time. CDR3 sequence (DNA): TGTGCCAGCAGCTCCGGGACTAGCGGGACCTCCTACGAGCAGTACTTC. This encodes CASSSGTSGTSYEQYF. The gene calls are TRBV7-8 and TRBJ2-7; 13 nucleotides match TRBD2. Germline V gene data show CDR1 as SGHVS and CDR2 as FQNEAQ. This CDR3 is 16 amino acids long. J was trimmed by 0 bases and V by 4 bases; bases with no gene match: 3.

As concerns this clone: A read error may produce the germline difference seen at one junction end. This rearrangement joins TRBV27 to TRBJ2-1; maybe TRBD2 (6 bases). Germline loops: CDR1 MNHEY, CDR2 SMNVEV (reference sequence). The CDR3 totals 15 residues. The CDR3 region is CASSPQGSGDKEQFF. The CDR3, as DNA: TGTGCCAGCAGTCCCCAAGGTAGCGGAGACAAGGAGCAGTTCTTC.

The CDR3 region is CASSYRGYNEQFF. Here the CDR3 DNA reads TGTGCCAGCAGTTATCGGGGTTACAATGAGCAGTTCTTC. V usage is TRBV6-5 and J usage is TRBJ2-1; tentative D call: TRBD2 (5 bases). The CDR3 runs 13 residues. Trimming cost V 3 bases and J 4 bases, with 7 bases left between them. Germline V gene data show CDR1 as MNHEY and CDR2 as SVGAGI.

This clone was counted a single time. The rearrangement uses TRBV27 and TRBJ1-1; tentatively, D is TRBD1 (6 bases). Looked up from germline, CDR1 is MNHEY and CDR2 is SMNVEV (reference sequence). V shed 6 bases and J shed 7 bases, with 24 bases lying between them. The CDR3 covers 16 residues. In DNA, the CDR3 is TGTGCCAGCAGCTCTATCGGTGCGGGGGGCTCGGGTGAAGCTTTCTTT. This codes for CASSSIGAGGSGEAFF.

This clone was counted a single time. This chain uses TRBV6-5 with TRBJ1-2; D is unresolved. The CDR3 totals 11 residues. The germline gives CDR1 MNHEY, CDR2 SVGAGI. The CDR3 sequence is CAARPNYGYTF. The CDR3 DNA reads as TGTGCAGCTCGCCCTAACTATGGCTACACCTTC.

The rearrangement links TRBV2 to TRBJ2-1; the match to TRBD2 covers 7 bases. CDR1 SNHLY and CDR2 FYNNEI come from the germline V gene. V lost 2 bases, J lost 7 bases, and 5 bases stayed unmatched. The CDR3 is 14 residues long. CDR3 nucleotide sequence: TGTGCCAGCAGTGAAACTAGCGCGGCTAATGAGCAGTTCTTC. Protein product: CASSETSAANEQFF.

The V call is TRBV7-8, the J call TRBJ2-7, with D perhaps matching TRBD1 (6 bases). This CDR3 contains 13 residues. Per germline, CDR1 SGHVS and CDR2 FQNEAQ. The V end lost 5 bases, the J end lost 6 bases, and 14 bases lay between the germline ends. This CDR3 is CASSQDRSAEQYF. The CDR3 DNA reads as TGTGCCAGCAGCCAAGACAGGAGCGCCGAGCAGTACTTC.